This T cell receptor (beta chain) is drawn from a study of cytomegalovirus exposure and HLA in healthy donors. Study-level background: Unique TCRs from HLA-typed donors, roughly 89 million of them, were held in an early data release.

Vbeta (60) and Jbeta (13) primers were used in the PCR. The method was immunoSEQ multiplex PCR; TCRdb's version includes in-frame clones alone and lacks a portion of them. The table shows about 160,000 clones, with roughly 80% occurring only once. Study results and caveats: Exclusion applied to some V segments, including TRBV6-2 and TRBV6-3, as they were indistinguishable. TCR beta chains associated with HLA were, in a later analysis, more clonally expanded than equally common others.

The CDR3 totals 18 residues. Trimming cost V 6 bases and J 2 bases; bases outside gene matches: 18. Germline V gene lookup returns CDR1 SNHLY and CDR2 FYNNEI. As concerns this clone: The antigen is not known.

Specimen: PBMCs. J is TRBJ2-7 and V is TRBV2; 8 positions match TRBD1. The clonotype was recovered from a man aged 40-49 years in good health and CMV-seronegative. The CDR3 here is CASRPDRGASLTAYEQYF. CDR3 DNA sequence: TGTGCCAGCAGGCCCGACAGGGGAGCCTCCCTCACCGCCTACGAGCAGTACTTC. Full variable domain (missing parts from reference TRBV2 and TRBJ2-7): EPEVTQTPSHQVTQMGQEVILRCVPISNHLYFYWYRQILGQKVEFLVSFYNNEISEKSEIFDDQFSVERPDGSNFTLKIRSTKLEDSAMYFCASRPDRGASLTAYEQYFGPGTRLTVT.